Given below is one T cell receptor (beta chain) in context. Its antigen is still unknown. The source of the sample is a study of Ad26.COV2.S vaccination and SARS-CoV-2 variants. Findings and limits, study-wide: Breadth, reportedly substantial, characterized the spike-specific CD8+ and CD4+ T cell responses after vaccination. The placebo group had lower spike-specific TCR breadth than the vaccine recipients did. People who got the vaccine or the placebo had similar non-spike TCR breadth.

Data came from immunoSEQ multiplex PCR; TCRdb stores just in-frame clones and leaves some out. Here the sample spans 400,000 or so clones, about 85% being singletons. Treatment meaning: around 19 received Ad26.COV2.S at low or high dose, single or two shots; 5 received placebo; per-sample allocation not given. Day 63 after the first injection of vaccine or placebo was the sampling time. Germline-derived CDR1 and CDR2 are GTSNPN and SVGIG (reference sequence). This CDR3 is built from 15 residues. V was cut by 0 bases and J by 1 base, with 13 bases left in between. The TCR sequence derives from a person between 18 and 60 years old who received the Ad26.COV2.S COVID-19 vaccine or a placebo. This sequence joins TRBV30 and TRBJ2-7, with D tentatively TRBD1 (5 bases). Sequenced material: peripheral blood, taken in a trial of Ad26.COV2.S vaccine versus placebo. This chain's CDR3 is CAWSVAPQGSYEQYF. The CDR3 DNA sequence: TGTGCCTGGAGTGTAGCCCCGCAGGGATCCTACGAGCAGTACTTC.